A single sample gave rise to the 7 T cell receptor beta chains below, sequenced in a study of T cells in Graves' hyperthyroidism and ophthalmopathy. The CDR3 regions of TCR beta were amplified from RNA transcripts. An initial round of RT-PCR targeting the TCR CDR3 relied on the HTBI primer set. TCRdb fed the multiplex PCR reads into MiXCR, producing one record per CDR3 protein. Of fewer than 350,000 distinct CDR3 sequences listed, about 20% are singletons. Specimen: blood. These receptors all stem from a woman aged 50 to 60 with Graves' hyperthyroidism.

This clonotype was found many times. The rearrangement uses TRBV12-3 or TRBV12-4 and TRBJ1-5; the D gene is possibly TRBD1 (5 bases). CDR3 size: 17 residues. V was shortened by 3 bases and J by 8 bases, with 23 bases between the two germline ends. This CDR3 is CASSFTAGKKSKEPQHF. CDR3 DNA: TGTGCCAGCAGTTTCACGGCAGGGAAAAAGTCAAAGGAGCCCCAGCATTTT.

The V gene is TRBV9, the J gene TRBJ1-1; tentatively, D is TRBD1 (6 bases). V dropped 4 bases and J dropped 4 bases, with 11 bases sitting between them. The germline V gene encodes CDR1 SGDLS and CDR2 YYNGEE. The CDR3 runs 13 residues. The CDR3: CASSKGGGTEAFF. DNA of the CDR3: TGTGCCAGCAGCAAGGGGGGGGGCACTGAAGCTTTCTTT.

This clonotype has a count of ten or more. The chain carries TRBV20-1 and TRBJ2-3; D is possibly TRBD2 (6 bases). There are 12 residues in the CDR3. Germline V CDR1 and CDR2: DFQATT, SNEGSKA (reference sequence). The V end lost 5 bases, the J end lost 5 bases, and 11 bases lay between the germline ends. CDR3 protein: CSAPTGGDTQYF. For the CDR3, the DNA is TGCAGTGCTCCGACCGGGGGAGATACGCAGTATTTT.

There are many counts of this clonotype. The CDR3 region has the DNA TGTGCCAGCAGCTTATCAATAGAGCAGTACTTC. This encodes CASSLSIEQYF. This sequence joins TRBV7-9 and TRBJ2-7; D gene uncertain. CDR1 SEHNR and CDR2 FQNEAQ come from the germline V gene (reference sequence). The CDR3 spans 11 residues. V lost 2 bases and J 7 bases, leaving 6 bases between the germline ends. The full variable domain, with the rest looked up from reference TRBV7-9 and TRBJ2-7, is DTGVSQNPRHKITKRGQNVTFRCDPISEHNRLYWYRQTLGQGPEFLTYFQNEAQLEKSRLLSDRFSAERPKGSFSTLEIQRTEQGDSAMYLCASSLSIEQYFGPGTRLTVT.

This clonotype was observed at least ten times. This sequence joins TRBV7-8 and TRBJ2-3; 11 bases match TRBD2. With V trimmed by 5 bases and J by 4 bases, 5 bases remained unmatched. The CDR3 loop spans 15 amino acids. Germline V lookup: CDR1 SGHVS, CDR2 FQNEAQ. CDR3 coding DNA: TGTGCCAGCAGCCTTAGCGGGGGGGGGGCAGATACGCAGTATTTT. This encodes CASSLSGGGADTQYF.

A single count supports this clonotype. The chain couples TRBV3-1 to TRBJ2-1, with D possibly being TRBD2 (7 bases). The germline gives CDR1 LGHDT, CDR2 YNNKEL (reference sequence). V was cut by 3 bases and J by 13 bases, with 10 bases left in between. The CDR3 runs to 11 residues. The CDR3 region is CASSQGGPQFF. Here the CDR3 DNA reads TGTGCCAGCAGCCAGGGGGGGCCTCAGTTCTTC.

The rearrangement uses TRBV20-1 and TRBJ1-5; D is uncertain. Germline lookup yields CDR1 DFQATT and CDR2 SNEGSKA (reference sequence). The CDR3 length is 17 residues. V dropped 0 bases and J dropped 0 bases, with 15 bases sitting between them. The CDR3 DNA reads TGCAGTGCTAGAGACTCCTCCCCCGGTGGTAGCAATCAGCCCCAGCATTTT. Protein sequence: CSARDSSPGGSNQPQHF.